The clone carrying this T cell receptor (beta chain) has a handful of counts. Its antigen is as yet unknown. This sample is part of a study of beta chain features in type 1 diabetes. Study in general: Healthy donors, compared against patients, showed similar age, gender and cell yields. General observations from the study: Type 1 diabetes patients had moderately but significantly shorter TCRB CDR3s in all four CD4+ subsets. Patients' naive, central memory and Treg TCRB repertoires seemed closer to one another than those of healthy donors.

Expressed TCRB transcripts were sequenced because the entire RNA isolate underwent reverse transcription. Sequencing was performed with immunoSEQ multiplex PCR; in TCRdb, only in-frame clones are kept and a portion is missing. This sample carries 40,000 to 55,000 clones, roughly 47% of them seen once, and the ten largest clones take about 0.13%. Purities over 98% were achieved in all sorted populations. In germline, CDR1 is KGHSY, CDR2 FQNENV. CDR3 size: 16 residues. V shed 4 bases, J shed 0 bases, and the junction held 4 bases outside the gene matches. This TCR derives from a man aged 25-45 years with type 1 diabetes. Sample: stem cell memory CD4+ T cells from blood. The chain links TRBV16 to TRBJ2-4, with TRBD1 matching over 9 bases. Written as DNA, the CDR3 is TGTGCCAGCAGCCCCGGGACAGGGATAGCCAAAAACATTCAGTACTTC. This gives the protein CASSPGTGIAKNIQYF. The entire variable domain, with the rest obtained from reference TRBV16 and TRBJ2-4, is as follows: GEEVAQTPKHLVRGEGQKAKLYCAPIKGHSYVFWYQQVLKNEFKFLISFQNENVFDETGMPKERFSAKCLPNSPCSLEIQATKLEDSAVYFCASSPGTGIAKNIQYFGAGTRLSVL.